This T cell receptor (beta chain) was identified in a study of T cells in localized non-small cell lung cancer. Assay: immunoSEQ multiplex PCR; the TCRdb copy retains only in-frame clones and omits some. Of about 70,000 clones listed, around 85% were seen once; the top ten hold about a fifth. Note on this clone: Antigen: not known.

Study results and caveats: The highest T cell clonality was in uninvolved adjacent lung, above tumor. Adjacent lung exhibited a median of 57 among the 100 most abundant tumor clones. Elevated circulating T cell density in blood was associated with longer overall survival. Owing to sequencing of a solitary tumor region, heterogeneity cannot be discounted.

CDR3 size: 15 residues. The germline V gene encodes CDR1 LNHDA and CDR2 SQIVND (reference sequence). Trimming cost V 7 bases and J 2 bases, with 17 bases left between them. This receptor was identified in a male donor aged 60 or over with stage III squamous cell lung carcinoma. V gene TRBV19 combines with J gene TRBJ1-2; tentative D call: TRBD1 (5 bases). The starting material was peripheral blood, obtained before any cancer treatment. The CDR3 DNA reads TGTGCCAGTACCCTCGGGAGGGGAGGGAACTATGGCTACACCTTC. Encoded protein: CASTLGRGGNYGYTF.